Listed below are T cell receptor beta chains from one sample, sequenced in a study of CD8+ T cells in alopecia areata. Generated by immunoSEQ multiplex PCR, the TCRdb table keeps only in-frame clones and is missing some. The sample lists roughly 180,000 clones, approximately 62% occurring once. Source: CD4+ T cells sorted from blood, taken at week 0. The origin of the receptors is a human donor with alopecia areata. The CDR3 runs from the conserved cysteine through the conserved F or W. Each record gives: clone size, J gene, D gene, V gene, CDR3 DNA, CDR3 protein. The D gene is left open where the match is weak. Size is omitted from some rows. Given values are once, few, many or a class for expanded clones.

. TRBJ1-5 . TRBV9 TGTGCCAGCAGCGTAGTGCAGCCCCAGCATTTT CASSVVQPQHF
. TRBJ1-2 . TRBV5-1 TGCGCCAGCAGCTTCGACCAGATCTATGGCTACACCTTC CASSFDQIYGYTF
. TRBJ1-5 . TRBV29-1 TGCAGCGTTGGTGAGCTTAATCAGCCCCAGCATTTT CSVGELNQPQHF
. TRBJ2-7 TRBD1 TRBV7-2 TGTGCCAGCAGCCGCCGAGGGGACAGGGTCTACGAGCAGTACTTC CASSRRGDRVYEQYF
. TRBJ1-1 . TRBV2 TGTGCCAGCACCCGAGATGACACTGAAGCTTTCTTT CASTRDDTEAFF
. TRBJ2-1 TRBD2 TRBV7-2 TGTGCCAGCAGCTTAGCGCTTAGCGGGGGCGCCCCAATCGGTGAGCAGTTCTTC CASSLALSGGAPIGEQFF
once TRBJ1-2 . TRBV5-1 TGCGCCAGCAGCCCCGGGTCCGAGGGTGGCTACACCTTC CASSPGSEGGYTF
. TRBJ2-6 . TRBV30 TGTGCCTGGGGGGTAGCTGGGGCCAACGTCCTGACTTTC CAWGVAGANVLTF
. TRBJ2-3 TRBD2 TRBV5-1 TGCGCCAGCAGCCCCGAGGTAGCGGGGGCCCCGCACGGTACGCAGTATTTT CASSPEVAGAPHGTQYF
once TRBJ2-1 . TRBV29-1 TGCAGCGTCCGAGACGGGAACACCATCAATGAGCAGTTCTTC CSVRDGNTINEQFF
. TRBJ2-7 TRBD1 TRBV7-8 TGTGCCAGCAGCTTAGGAGACAGGGACTACGAGCAGTACTTC CASSLGDRDYEQYF
. TRBJ1-5 . TRBV29-1 TGCAGCGTTGCCCACGAAAGAAATCAGCCCCAGCATTTT CSVAHERNQPQHF
. TRBJ2-6 . TRBV7-3 TGTGCCAGCAGCTTTTTTGGGGCCAACGTCCTGACTTTC CASSFFGANVLTF
. TRBJ2-6 . TRBV5-1 TGCGCCAGCAGCTTGGACGGCAGCTCTGGGGCCAACGTCCTGACTTTC CASSLDGSSGANVLTF
. TRBJ2-1 . TRBV7-9 TGTGCCAGCAGCTACTTGGACCCGGGAGTGCAGTTCTTC CASSYLDPGVQFF
few TRBJ1-1 . TRBV29-1 TGCAGCGTTGATAGACGGCTGTCGAACACTGAAGCTTTCTTT CSVDRRLSNTEAFF
. TRBJ2-5 TRBD2 TRBV30 TGTGCCTGGGATACGGGGGGGGCAGAGACCCAGTACTTC CAWDTGGAETQYF
once TRBJ1-2 TRBD1 TRBV12-5 TGTGCTAGTGGTTCGGCTAGGGGGCCCGTCTATGGCTACACCTTC CASGSARGPVYGYTF
. TRBJ2-3 . TRBV30 TGTGCCTGGAGTCCCCACTTGGGGCTCACAGATACGCAGTATTTT CAWSPHLGLTDTQYF
few TRBJ2-3 . TRBV5-1 TGCGCCAGCAGCTTGAGGCAGGGCACAGATACGCAGTATTTT CASSLRQGTDTQYF